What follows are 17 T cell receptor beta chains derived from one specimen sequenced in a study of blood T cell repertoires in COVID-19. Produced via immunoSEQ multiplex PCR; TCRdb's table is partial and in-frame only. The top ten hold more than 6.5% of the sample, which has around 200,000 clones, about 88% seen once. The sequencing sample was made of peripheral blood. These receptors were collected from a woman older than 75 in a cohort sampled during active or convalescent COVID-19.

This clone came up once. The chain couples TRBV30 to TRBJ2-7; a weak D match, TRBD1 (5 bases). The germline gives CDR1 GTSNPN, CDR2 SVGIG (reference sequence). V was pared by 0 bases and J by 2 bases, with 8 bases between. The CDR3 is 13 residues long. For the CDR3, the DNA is TGTGCCTGGAGTGTTGGACATACCTACGAGCAGTACTTC. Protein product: CAWSVGHTYEQYF.

CDR3 coding DNA: TGTGCCAGCAGCTTCCTTATCGGGGATAGAGAGACCCAGTACTTC. It encodes CASSFLIGDRETQYF. The rearrangement links TRBV7-9 to TRBJ2-5, with a weak D call TRBD2 (5 bases). Trimming removed 3 bases from V and 4 bases from J, with 15 bases in between. This CDR3 is 15 amino acids long. CDR1 and CDR2 from the germline V gene are SEHNR and FQNEAQ (reference sequence).

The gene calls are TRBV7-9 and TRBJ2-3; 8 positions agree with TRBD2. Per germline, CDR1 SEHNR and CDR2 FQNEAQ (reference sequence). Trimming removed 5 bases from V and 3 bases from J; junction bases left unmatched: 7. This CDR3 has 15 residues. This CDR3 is CASSQDGTRTDTQYF. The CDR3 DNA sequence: TGTGCCAGCAGCCAAGACGGGACTAGGACAGATACGCAGTATTTT.

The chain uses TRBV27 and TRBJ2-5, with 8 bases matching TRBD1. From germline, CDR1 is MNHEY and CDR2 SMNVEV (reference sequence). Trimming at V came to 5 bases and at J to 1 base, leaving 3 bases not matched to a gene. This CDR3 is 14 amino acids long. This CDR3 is CASSNGQGQETQYF. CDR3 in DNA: TGTGCCAGCAGTAACGGACAGGGCCAAGAGACCCAGTACTTC.

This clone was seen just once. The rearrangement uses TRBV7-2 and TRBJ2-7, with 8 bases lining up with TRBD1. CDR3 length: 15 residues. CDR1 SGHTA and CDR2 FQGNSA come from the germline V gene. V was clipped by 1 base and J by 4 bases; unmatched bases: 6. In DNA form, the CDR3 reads TGTGCCAGCAGCTTAGTGCAGGGGGCGCAGTACGAGCAGTACTTC. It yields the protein CASSLVQGAQYEQYF.

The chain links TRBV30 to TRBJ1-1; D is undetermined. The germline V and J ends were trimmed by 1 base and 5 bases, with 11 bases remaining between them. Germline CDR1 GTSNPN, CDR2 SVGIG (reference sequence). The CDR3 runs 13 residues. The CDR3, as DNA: TGTGCCTGGAGTGCACAGCTCGGTACTGAAGCTTTCTTT. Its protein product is CAWSAQLGTEAFF.

DNA for the CDR3: TGTGCCAGCAGTCGCGAAGGGGGCTTGGAGACCCAGTACTTC. It is translated as CASSREGGLETQYF. The chain uses TRBV28 and TRBJ2-5; TRBD1 matches at 7 bases. The ends lost 5 bases at V and 5 bases at J; junction bases unmatched: 8. The germline V gene encodes CDR1 MDHEN and CDR2 SYDVKM. The length of the CDR3 is 14 residues.

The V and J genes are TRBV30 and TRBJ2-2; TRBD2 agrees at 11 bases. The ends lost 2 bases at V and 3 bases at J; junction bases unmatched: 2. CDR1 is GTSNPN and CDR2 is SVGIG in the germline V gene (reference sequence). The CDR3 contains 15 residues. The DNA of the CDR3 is TGTGCCTGGAGTATAGCGGGAGGGTACACCGGGGAGCTGTTTTTT. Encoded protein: CAWSIAGGYTGELFF.

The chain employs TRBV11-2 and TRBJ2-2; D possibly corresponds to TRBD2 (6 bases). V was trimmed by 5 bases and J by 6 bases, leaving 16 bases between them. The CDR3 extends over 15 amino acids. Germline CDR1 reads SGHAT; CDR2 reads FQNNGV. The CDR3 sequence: CASSTWRERAGELFF. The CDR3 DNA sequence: TGTGCCAGCAGCACCTGGAGGGAACGGGCCGGGGAGCTGTTTTTT.

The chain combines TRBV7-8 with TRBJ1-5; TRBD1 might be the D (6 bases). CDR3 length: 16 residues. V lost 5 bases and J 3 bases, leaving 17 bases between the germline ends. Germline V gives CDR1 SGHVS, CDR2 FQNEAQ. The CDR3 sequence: CASSTEVGQLNQPQHF. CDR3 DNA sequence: TGTGCCAGCAGCACCGAGGTAGGACAGCTCAATCAGCCCCAGCATTTT.

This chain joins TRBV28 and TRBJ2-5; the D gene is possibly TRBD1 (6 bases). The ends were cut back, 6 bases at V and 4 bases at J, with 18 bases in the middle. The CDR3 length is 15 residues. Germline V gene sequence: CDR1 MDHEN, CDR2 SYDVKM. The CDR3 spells CASSLQGKVRETQYF. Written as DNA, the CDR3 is TGTGCCAGCAGCCTACAGGGAAAGGTTCGAGAGACCCAGTACTTC.

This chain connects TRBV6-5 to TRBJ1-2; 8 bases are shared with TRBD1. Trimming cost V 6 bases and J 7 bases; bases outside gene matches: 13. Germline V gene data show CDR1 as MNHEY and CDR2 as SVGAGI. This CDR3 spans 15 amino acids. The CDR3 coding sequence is TGTGCCAGCAGCTACGAAGCGGACAGGGTCTCTGGCTACACCTTC. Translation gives CASSYEADRVSGYTF.

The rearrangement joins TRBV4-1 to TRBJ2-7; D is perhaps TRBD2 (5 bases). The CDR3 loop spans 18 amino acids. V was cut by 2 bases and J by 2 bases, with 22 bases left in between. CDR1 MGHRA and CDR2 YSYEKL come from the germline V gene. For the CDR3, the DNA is TGCGCCAGCAGCCAAAGAGACCCCCTAGGAGCGGAAACCTACGAGCAGTACTTC. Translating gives CASSQRDPLGAETYEQYF.

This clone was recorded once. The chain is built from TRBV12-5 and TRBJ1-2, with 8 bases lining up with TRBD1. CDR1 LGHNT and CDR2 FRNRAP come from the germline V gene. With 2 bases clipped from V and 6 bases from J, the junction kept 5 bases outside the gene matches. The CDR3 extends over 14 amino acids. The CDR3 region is CASGLPDRGHGYTF. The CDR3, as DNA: TGTGCTAGTGGTTTGCCCGACAGGGGTCATGGCTACACCTTC.

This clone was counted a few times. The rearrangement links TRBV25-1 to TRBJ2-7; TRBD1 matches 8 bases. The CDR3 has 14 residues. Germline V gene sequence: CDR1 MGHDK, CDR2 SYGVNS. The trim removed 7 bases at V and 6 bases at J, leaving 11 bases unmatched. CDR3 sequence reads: CASNKQGAFREQYF. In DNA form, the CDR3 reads TGTGCCAGCAACAAGCAGGGGGCGTTCCGCGAGCAGTACTTC.

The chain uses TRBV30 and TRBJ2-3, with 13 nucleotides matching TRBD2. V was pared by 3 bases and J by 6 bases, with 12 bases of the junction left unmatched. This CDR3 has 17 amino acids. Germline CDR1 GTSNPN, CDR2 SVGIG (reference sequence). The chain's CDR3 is CAWSAPWTSGGGDTQYF. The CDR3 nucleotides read TGTGCCTGGAGCGCCCCCTGGACTAGCGGGGGAGGGGATACGCAGTATTTT.

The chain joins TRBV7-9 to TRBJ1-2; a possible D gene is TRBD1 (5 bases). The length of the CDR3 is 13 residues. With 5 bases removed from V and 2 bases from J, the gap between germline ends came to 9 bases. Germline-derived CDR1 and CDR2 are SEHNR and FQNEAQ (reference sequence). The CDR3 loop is CASSPRQNYGYTF. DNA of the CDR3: TGTGCCAGCAGCCCAAGACAGAACTATGGCTACACCTTC.